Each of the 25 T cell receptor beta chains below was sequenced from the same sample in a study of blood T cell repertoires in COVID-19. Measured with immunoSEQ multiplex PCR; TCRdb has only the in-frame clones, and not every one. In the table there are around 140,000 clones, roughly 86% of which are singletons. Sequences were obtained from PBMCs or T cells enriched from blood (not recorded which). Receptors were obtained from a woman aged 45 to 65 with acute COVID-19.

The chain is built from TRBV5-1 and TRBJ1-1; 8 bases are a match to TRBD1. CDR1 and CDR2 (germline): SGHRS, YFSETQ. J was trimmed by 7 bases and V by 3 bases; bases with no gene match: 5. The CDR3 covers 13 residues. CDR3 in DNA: TGCGCCAGCAGCTCAGGGGGCGTTGGTGAAGCTTTCTTT. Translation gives CASSSGGVGEAFF. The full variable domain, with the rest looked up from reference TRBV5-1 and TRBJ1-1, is KAGVTQTPRYLIKTRGQQVTLSCSPISGHRSVSWYQQTPGQGLQFLFEYFSETQRNKGNFPGRFSGRQFSNSRSEMNVSTLELGDSALYLCASSSGGVGEAFFGQGTRLTVV.

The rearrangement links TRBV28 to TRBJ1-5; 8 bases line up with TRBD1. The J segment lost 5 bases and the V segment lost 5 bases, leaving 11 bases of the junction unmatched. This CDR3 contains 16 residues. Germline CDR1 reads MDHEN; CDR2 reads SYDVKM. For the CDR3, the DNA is TGTGCCAGCAGTACAGGGGGAAGCCCCCCCCATCAGCCCCAGCATTTT. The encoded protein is CASSTGGSPPHQPQHF.

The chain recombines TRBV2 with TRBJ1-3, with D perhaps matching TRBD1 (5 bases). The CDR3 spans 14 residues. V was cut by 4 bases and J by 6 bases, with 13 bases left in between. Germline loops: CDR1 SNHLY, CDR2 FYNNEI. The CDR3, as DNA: TGTGCCAGCAGTGGGGGCCCGCCAATAAACACCATATATTTT. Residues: CASSGGPPINTIYF. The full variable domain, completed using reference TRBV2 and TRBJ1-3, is EPEVTQTPSHQVTQMGQEVILRCVPISNHLYFYWYRQILGQKVEFLVSFYNNEISEKSEIFDDQFSVERPDGSNFTLKIRSTKLEDSAMYFCASSGGPPINTIYFGEGSWLTVV.

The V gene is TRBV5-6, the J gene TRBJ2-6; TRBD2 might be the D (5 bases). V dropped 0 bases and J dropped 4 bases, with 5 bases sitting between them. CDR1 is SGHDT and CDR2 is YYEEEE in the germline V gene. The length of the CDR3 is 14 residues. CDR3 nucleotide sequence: TGTGCCAGCAGCTTGGCGGGGGGGGCCAACGTCCTGACTTTC. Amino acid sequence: CASSLAGGANVLTF.

CDR3 sequence: CASSPFVGKGTISGYTF. The CDR3, as DNA: TGTGCCAGCAGCCCTTTCGTGGGGAAGGGGACTATATCGGGCTACACCTTC. This sequence joins TRBV14 and TRBJ1-2; the D gene is possibly TRBD1 (5 bases). The CDR3 extends over 17 amino acids. Between the trimmed V and J ends, which lost 4 bases and 8 bases, there was a span of 26 bases. CDR1 is SGHDN and CDR2 is FVKESK in the germline V gene.

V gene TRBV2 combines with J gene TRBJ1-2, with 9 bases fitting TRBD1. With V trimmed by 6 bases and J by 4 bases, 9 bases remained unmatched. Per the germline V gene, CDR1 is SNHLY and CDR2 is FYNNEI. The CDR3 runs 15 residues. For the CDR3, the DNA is TGTGCCAGCAGCGGACAGGGGCTTGGGAGCTATGGCTACACCTTC. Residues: CASSGQGLGSYGYTF.

DNA of the CDR3: TGTGCTAGTGTTCAGCACCAGGGGCCTGGGGCCCAGTACTTC. Translating gives CASVQHQGPGAQYF. The V gene is TRBV12-5, the J gene TRBJ2-5; possible D gene TRBD1, 6 bases. CDR3 size: 14 residues. CDR1 and CDR2 (germline): LGHNT, FRNRAP. Trimming removed 7 bases from V and 9 bases from J, with 21 bases in between.

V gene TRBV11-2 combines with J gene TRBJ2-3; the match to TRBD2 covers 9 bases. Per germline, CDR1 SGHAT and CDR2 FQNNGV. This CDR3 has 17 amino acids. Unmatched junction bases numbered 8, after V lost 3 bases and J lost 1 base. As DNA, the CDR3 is TGTGCCAGCAGCTTGGCCTATAGCGGGAGCGGCACAGATACGCAGTATTTT. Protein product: CASSLAYSGSGTDTQYF.

The CDR3 DNA follows: TGCGCCAGCAGCCAAACAGCGGGAGGGATAGGAGATACGCAGTATTTT. As protein: CASSQTAGGIGDTQYF. The V gene is TRBV4-1, the J gene TRBJ2-3; TRBD2 agrees at 10 bases. Trimming took 2 bases from V and 5 from J; bases not matched to a gene: 7. This CDR3 has 16 residues. The germline V gene encodes CDR1 MGHRA and CDR2 YSYEKL.

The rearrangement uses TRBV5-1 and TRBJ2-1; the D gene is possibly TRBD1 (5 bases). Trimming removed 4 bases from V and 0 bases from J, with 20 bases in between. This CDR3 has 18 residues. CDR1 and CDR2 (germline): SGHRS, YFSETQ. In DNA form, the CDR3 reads TGCGCCAGCAGCGGAAACCGGCAGGGTCGCAGCTCCTACAATGAGCAGTTCTTC. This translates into CASSGNRQGRSSYNEQFF.

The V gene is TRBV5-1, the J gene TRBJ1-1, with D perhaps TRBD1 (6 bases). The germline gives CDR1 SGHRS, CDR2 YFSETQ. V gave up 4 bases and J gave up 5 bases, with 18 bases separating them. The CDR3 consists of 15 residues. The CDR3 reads CASSQNGGLGTEAFF. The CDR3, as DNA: TGCGCCAGCAGCCAAAACGGGGGGCTGGGTACTGAAGCTTTCTTT.

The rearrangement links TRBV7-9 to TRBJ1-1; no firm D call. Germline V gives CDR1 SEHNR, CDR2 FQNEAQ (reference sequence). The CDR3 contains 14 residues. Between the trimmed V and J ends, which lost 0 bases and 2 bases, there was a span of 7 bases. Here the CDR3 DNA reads TGTGCCAGCAGCTTAGCTGGCTTTAACACTGAAGCTTTCTTT. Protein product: CASSLAGFNTEAFF.

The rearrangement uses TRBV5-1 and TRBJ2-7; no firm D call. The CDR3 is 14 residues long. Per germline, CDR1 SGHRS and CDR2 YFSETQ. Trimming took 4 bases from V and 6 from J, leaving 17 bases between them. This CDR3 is CASSPTALFGEQYF. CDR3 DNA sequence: TGCGCCAGCAGCCCCACCGCCCTATTTGGCGAGCAGTACTTC.

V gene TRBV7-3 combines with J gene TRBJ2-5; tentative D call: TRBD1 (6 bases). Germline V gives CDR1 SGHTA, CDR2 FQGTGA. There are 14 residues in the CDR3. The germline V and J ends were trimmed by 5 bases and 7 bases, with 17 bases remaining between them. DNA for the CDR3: TGTGCCAGCAGCCCGCAGGGGAGCACTGGGACCCAGTACTTC. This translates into CASSPQGSTGTQYF.

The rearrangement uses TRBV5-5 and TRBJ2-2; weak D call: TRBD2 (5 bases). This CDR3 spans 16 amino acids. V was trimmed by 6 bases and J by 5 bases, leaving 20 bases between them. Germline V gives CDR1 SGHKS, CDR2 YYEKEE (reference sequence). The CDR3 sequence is CASTTGVQSGTGELFF. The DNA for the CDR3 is TGTGCCAGCACTACGGGCGTCCAGTCGGGGACCGGGGAGCTGTTTTTT.

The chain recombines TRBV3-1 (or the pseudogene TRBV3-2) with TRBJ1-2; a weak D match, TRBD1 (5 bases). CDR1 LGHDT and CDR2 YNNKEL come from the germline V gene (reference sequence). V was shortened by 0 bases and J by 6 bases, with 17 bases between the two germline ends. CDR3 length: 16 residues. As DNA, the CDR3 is TGTGCCAGCAGCCAAGAAGGAGGGCCCAGGGTTGATGGCTACACCTTC. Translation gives CASSQEGGPRVDGYTF.

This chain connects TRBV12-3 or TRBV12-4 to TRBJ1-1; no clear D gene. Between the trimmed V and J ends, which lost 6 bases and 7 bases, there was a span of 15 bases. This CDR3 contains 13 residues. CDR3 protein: CASSPSESLEAFF. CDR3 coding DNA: TGTGCCAGCAGCCCAAGTGAGTCACTTGAAGCTTTCTTT.

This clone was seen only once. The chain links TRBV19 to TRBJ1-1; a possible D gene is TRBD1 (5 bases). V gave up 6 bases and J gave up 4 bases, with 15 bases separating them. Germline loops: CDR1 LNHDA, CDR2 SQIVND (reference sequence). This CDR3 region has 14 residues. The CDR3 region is CASSHRYRGTEAFF. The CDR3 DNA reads TGTGCCAGTAGCCACAGATATAGGGGCACTGAAGCTTTCTTT.

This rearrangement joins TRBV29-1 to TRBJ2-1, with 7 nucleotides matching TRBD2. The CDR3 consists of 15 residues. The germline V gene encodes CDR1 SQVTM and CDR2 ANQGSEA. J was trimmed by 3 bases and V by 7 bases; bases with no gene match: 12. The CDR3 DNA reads TGCAGCGGTGGTGATGGGCTAGCGGTCTACAATGAGCAGTTCTTC. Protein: CSGGDGLAVYNEQFF.

The CDR3 DNA reads TGTGCCAGCAGCTGGAGTGGGACAGAGAACACCGGGGAGCTGTTTTTT. This encodes CASSWSGTENTGELFF. This chain links TRBV3-1 (or the pseudogene TRBV3-2) with TRBJ2-2, with 7 bases identical to TRBD1. The CDR3 consists of 16 residues. CDR1 is LGHDT, CDR2 YNNKEL, per germline (reference sequence). V lost 5 bases to trimming and J lost 1 base; unmatched junction nucleotides: 7.

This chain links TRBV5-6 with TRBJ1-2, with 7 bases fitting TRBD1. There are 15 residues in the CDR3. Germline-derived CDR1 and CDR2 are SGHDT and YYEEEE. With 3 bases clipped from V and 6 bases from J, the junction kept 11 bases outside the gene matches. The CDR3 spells CASSYGDREGNGYTF. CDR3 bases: TGTGCCAGCAGCTATGGTGACAGGGAAGGAAATGGCTACACCTTC.

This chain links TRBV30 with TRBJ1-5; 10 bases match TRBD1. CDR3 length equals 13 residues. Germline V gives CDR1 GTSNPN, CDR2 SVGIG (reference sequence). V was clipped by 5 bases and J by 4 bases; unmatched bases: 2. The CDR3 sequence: CAWGGQGNQPQHF. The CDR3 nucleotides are TGTGCCTGGGGGGGACAGGGGAATCAGCCCCAGCATTTT.

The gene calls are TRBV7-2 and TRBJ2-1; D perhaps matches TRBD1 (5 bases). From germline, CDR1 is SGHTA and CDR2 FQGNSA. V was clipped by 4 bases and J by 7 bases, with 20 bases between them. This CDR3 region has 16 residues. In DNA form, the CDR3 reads TGTGCCAGCAGCTCAGACCCGCTTCTTAGGGGTAATGAGCAGTTCTTC. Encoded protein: CASSSDPLLRGNEQFF.

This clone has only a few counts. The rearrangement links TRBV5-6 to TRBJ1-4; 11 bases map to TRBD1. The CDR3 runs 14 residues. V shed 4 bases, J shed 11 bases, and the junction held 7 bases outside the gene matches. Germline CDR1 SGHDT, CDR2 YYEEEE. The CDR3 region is CASSTGQGAPKLFF. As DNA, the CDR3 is TGTGCCAGCAGCACAGGACAGGGGGCGCCCAAACTGTTTTTT.

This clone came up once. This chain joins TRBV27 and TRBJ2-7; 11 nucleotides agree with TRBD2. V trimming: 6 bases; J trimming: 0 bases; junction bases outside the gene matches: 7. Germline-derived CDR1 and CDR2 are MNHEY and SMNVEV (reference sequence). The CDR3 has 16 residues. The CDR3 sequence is CASRPLAGGSSYEQYF. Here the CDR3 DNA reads TGTGCCAGCAGACCTCTAGCGGGAGGTTCCTCCTACGAGCAGTACTTC.